This T cell receptor (beta chain) appears in the sequencing data of a study of blood T cell repertoires in COVID-19. Turning to the study itself: There were acute and convalescent COVID-19 samples, and they came from the United States, Italy and Spain. PBMCs, B-cell-depleted T cells, or T cells provided the cDNA or gDNA that made up the material.

Authors' methods: Amplifying reference gene primers gave estimates of nucleated cell counts. This table comes from immunoSEQ multiplex PCR, and its TCRdb copy is limited to in-frame clones, with some not included. V and J calls and clone size follow that table, whereas D and trimming were derived from the DNA. Here the sample spans about 240,000 clones, roughly 80% being singletons. The sample holds one count of this clone. Trimming at V came to 5 bases and at J to 6 bases, leaving 9 bases not matched to a gene. The CDR3 is 15 amino acids. Germline lookup yields CDR1 SGHVS and CDR2 FQNEAQ. J is TRBJ2-2 and V is TRBV7-8; 7 bases are shared with TRBD2. The sample taken for sequencing was peripheral blood. This clonotype was sampled from a woman aged 80 or over with acute or convalescent COVID-19. The CDR3 coding sequence is TGTGCCAGCAGCCCGCGGGGAGGGTATCCCGGGGAGCTGTTTTTT. This translates into CASSPRGGYPGELFF.